Listed below are T cell receptor beta chains from one sample, sequenced in a study of blood T cell repertoires in COVID-19. The method was immunoSEQ multiplex PCR; TCRdb's version includes in-frame clones alone and lacks a portion of them. Here the sample spans some 360,000 clones, more than 70% being singletons. Material for sequencing was PBMCs or T cells enriched from blood (not recorded which). These receptors all stem from a young woman who had been exposed to COVID-19. Both conserved end residues are part of each CDR3. A D gene is named only where the DNA matches it firmly.

TRBV10-1	13	TRBD1	TRBJ2-7	CASSGDRAYEQYF
TRBV9	14	NA	TRBJ1-6	CASSVGADRLPLHF
TRBV6-5	15	TRBD2	TRBJ2-4	CASSFSGVAKNIQYF
TRBV29-1	13	NA	TRBJ1-1	CSVDRLLNTEAFF
TRBV10-2	12	NA	TRBJ2-7	CASSDGPGEQYF
TRBV28	16	NA	TRBJ1-6	CASSLVKRINNSPLHF
TRBV29-1	15	TRBD1	TRBJ1-1	CSVEWRGRGRTEAFF
TRBV7-8	13	NA	TRBJ2-3	CASSGGGSNTQYF
TRBV19	13	NA	TRBJ2-3	CATAGSSTDTQYF
TRBV6-6	15	TRBD1	TRBJ1-2	CASINPGQGAYGYTF
TRBV28	16	TRBD1	TRBJ1-5	CASATTGTGLGQPQHF
TRBV5-1	13	TRBD2	TRBJ2-1	CASSSTSLNEQFF
TRBV5-6	15	NA	TRBJ2-7	CASSLTGEGPYEQYF
TRBV6-5	15	NA	TRBJ1-6	CASRGLGRGNSPLHF
TRBV18	15	TRBD1	TRBJ2-7	CASSPGEGQVYEQYF
TRBV4-1	14	NA	TRBJ1-1	CASSQDSGWTEAFF
TRBV7-9	15	TRBD1	TRBJ2-3	CASRKEGASTDTQYF
TRBV3-1/TRBV3-2	16	TRBD2	TRBJ2-7	CASSQAPPAGAYEQYF
TRBV2	13	NA	TRBJ1-6	CASSDLTASPLHF
TRBV7-8	14	NA	TRBJ1-3	CASSLQGGGNTIYF
TRBV7-3	15	TRBD1	TRBJ1-2	CASSPMDRVGCGYTF
TRBV10-2	13	TRBD1	TRBJ1-2	CASGAGGSYGYTF
TRBV7-8	16	TRBD1	TRBJ2-3	CASSSPGQKEPDTQYF
TRBV7-8	17	TRBD2	TRBJ2-1	CASSPGAGTSAHNEQFF
TRBV19	16	NA	TRBJ1-2	CASSRPGQGSNYGYTF
TRBV9	14	NA	TRBJ1-5	CASSEGVGNQPQHF
TRBV11-2	14	NA	TRBJ2-1	CASSLAAPGNEQFF
TRBV10-3	15	TRBD1	TRBJ2-2	CAISGTGIYTGELFF
TRBV7-3	13	NA	TRBJ2-5	CASSGGPLGSQYF
TRBV2	12	NA	TRBJ2-7	CASSEGSHEQYF
TRBV5-1	14	TRBD2	TRBJ2-1	CASSMGLAGDEQFF
TRBV18	15	NA	TRBJ2-1	CASSPRRTKDNEQFF
TRBV2	17	TRBD2	TRBJ2-5	CASRGLAGGGLKETQYF
TRBV15	13	NA	TRBJ2-3	CATSREYTDTQYF
TRBV28	14	TRBD1	TRBJ1-5	CASSPGQGKQPQHF
TRBV9	15	TRBD1	TRBJ2-7	CASSVDPTGGSEQYF
TRBV2	13	NA	TRBJ2-7	CASQEEGRPEQYF
TRBV16	15	NA	TRBJ1-1	CASSQDRSTGTEAFF
TRBV11-3	17	TRBD1	TRBJ2-5	CASSLDGGTGIQETQYF
TRBV10-3	18	NA	TRBJ2-3	CAISETGTQFTSTDTQYF
TRBV5-1	18	TRBD1	TRBJ1-1	CASSLRAGQGILNTEAFF
TRBV7-9	14	NA	TRBJ1-1	CASSAQGGLTEAFF
TRBV11-2	15	TRBD1	TRBJ1-6	CASSPRTGADSPLHF
TRBV11-2	17	NA	TRBJ1-6	CASSLDRGTPYNSPLHF
TRBV7-3	14	TRBD1	TRBJ1-2	CASSLTVRGQAYTF
TRBV7-9	15	NA	TRBJ1-4	CASSARPGTGEKLFF
TRBV28	13	NA	TRBJ1-1	CASSWGWDTEAFF
TRBV9	15	NA	TRBJ2-1	CASSAPGLANNEQFF
TRBV27	14	NA	TRBJ1-6	CASSPSGERSPLHF
TRBV2	16	TRBD1	TRBJ1-3	CASSYLGQAAGNTIYF